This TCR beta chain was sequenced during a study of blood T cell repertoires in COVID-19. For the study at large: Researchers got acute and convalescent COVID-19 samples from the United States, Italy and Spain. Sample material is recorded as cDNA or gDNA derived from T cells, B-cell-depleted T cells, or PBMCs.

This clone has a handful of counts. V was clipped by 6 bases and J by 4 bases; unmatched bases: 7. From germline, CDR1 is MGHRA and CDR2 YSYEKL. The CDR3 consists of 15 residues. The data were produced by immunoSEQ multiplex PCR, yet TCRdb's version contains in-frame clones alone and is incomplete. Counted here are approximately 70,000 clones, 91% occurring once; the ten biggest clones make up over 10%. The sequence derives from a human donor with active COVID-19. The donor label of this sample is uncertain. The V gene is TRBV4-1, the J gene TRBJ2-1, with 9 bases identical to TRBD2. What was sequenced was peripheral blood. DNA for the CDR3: TGCGCCAGCAGTGAAGGGACTAGCTCTTACAATGAGCAGTTCTTC. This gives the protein CASSEGTSSYNEQFF.